Described below is a single T cell receptor beta chain sequence and its context. Its antigen is still unknown. A far larger clone is one nucleotide away, so this likely arose from a read error. Sorting with CD45RO/CCR7/CD25/CD127/CD95/CD27 yielded naive, central memory, regulatory and stem-like memory CD4+ cells. The data originate from a study of beta chain features in type 1 diabetes. Across the whole study: Across the samples, roughly 98 million sorted cells were examined in total. Study results and caveats: Shortening of TCRB CDR3s, moderate but significant, appeared in all four CD4+ subsets of Type 1 diabetes patients.

TCRB transcripts that were expressed got sequenced, as all of the isolated RNA had been reverse transcribed. This table comes from immunoSEQ multiplex PCR, and its TCRdb copy is limited to in-frame clones, with some not included. Of roughly 300,000 clones in the sample, roughly 8% were seen once. CDR3 length: 16 amino acids. The sample taken for sequencing was central memory CD4+ T cells from blood. This chain joins TRBV21-1 and TRBJ2-7; TRBD2, the table's D call, lacks a check against the DNA. TRBV21-1 is an annotated pseudogene. This sequence was found in a woman between 18 and 30 years old in good health. CDR3 coding DNA: TGTGCCAGCAGCCAAGATCGGCTAGCGGGGAGGGGAGAGCAGTACTTC. The encoded protein is CASSQDRLAGRGEQYF.